This T cell receptor beta chain was recorded in a study of OX40 agonist ivuxolimab in advanced cancers. Study background: People who had prior anti-PD-1, anti-PD-L1 or anti-CTLA-4 therapy could take part, and 40% had some. The study reported partial responses in three patients: one hepatocellular carcinoma, two cutaneous melanoma.

Findings of the study overall: No antigen was identified for the clonally expanded peripheral T cells.

The V gene's germline CDR1 is MNHEY and CDR2 SVGAGI. The germline V and J ends were trimmed by 6 bases and 2 bases, with 16 bases remaining between them. The CDR3 is 15 residues long. Of note for this clone: Its specificity is unknown.

Assay used: immunoSEQ multiplex PCR; TCRdb lists only in-frame clones, some missing. The table lists 70,000 or so clones, 75% to 90% of them singletons. The V gene is TRBV6-5, the J gene TRBJ1-1, with D perhaps matching TRBD1 (5 bases). The sequence came from an adult with an advanced solid tumor such as melanoma, head and neck, liver or kidney cancer. The source was CD4+ or CD8+ T cells sorted from blood, collected in a trial of the OX40 agonist ivuxolimab. This CDR3 is CASSWFGRANTEAFF. The CDR3 nucleotides are TGTGCCAGCAGCTGGTTTGGCAGGGCAAACACTGAAGCTTTCTTT.